This T cell receptor beta chain was recorded in a study of cytomegalovirus exposure and HLA in healthy donors. V was cut by 4 bases and J by 7 bases, with 11 bases left in between. Germline CDR1 and CDR2: SNHLY and FYNNEI. The CDR3 is 13 residues long. With 60 Vbeta and 13 Jbeta primers, the PCR was carried out. TCRdb's copy holds only in-frame clones and misses some; the assay was immunoSEQ multiplex PCR. The repertoire holds 150,000 to 180,000 clones, with around 84% as singletons. The chain couples TRBV2 to TRBJ1-5; D possibly corresponds to TRBD1 (5 bases). Sequences were obtained from PBMCs. The receptor comes from a woman aged 40 to 49 in good health and CMV-seropositive. The DNA of the CDR3 is TGTGCCAGCAGTGGCAGGGAAGGACAGCCCCAGCATTTT. The encoded protein is CASSGREGQPQHF.